This T cell receptor beta chain was profiled in a study of blood T cell repertoires in COVID-19. About the research overall: The origin of the acute and convalescent COVID-19 samples was the United States, Italy and Spain. Sources were T cells, B-cell-depleted T cells, or PBMCs; the material itself was cDNA or gDNA.

Germline CDR1 reads SGHVS; CDR2 reads FQNEAQ. This CDR3 spans 14 amino acids. Losses at the gene ends were 5 bases for V and 7 bases for J; bases not matched to a gene: 5. In the original workflow: Amplifying reference gene primers gave estimates of nucleated cell counts. Method: immunoSEQ multiplex PCR; TCRdb's copy keeps in-frame clones and lacks some. V, J and clone size were drawn from that table, and D and trimming were deduced from the DNA. The sample consists of 55,000 to 90,000 clones, 70% to 90% of them appearing once. This clonotype originated in a human donor in a cohort sampled during active COVID-19. The sequencing sample was made of peripheral blood. V is TRBV7-8 and J is TRBJ2-2; 9 positions match TRBD1. The DNA of the CDR3 is TGTGCCAGCAGCCAACAGGGGGCAGTCGGGGAGCTGTTTTTT. Its protein product is CASSQQGAVGELFF.